One T cell receptor (beta chain) is described in this entry. Its antigen remains unidentified. No quality values exist for individual bases; no much larger clone is one base distant. This sample is part of a study of T cell changes during pregnancy in multiple sclerosis (dated by TCRdb to the late 2010s). With respect to the entire study: In women with multiple sclerosis, the researchers looked at how the T cell repertoire shifted as pregnancy progressed.

The library came from the immunoSEQ multiplex PCR assay. TCRdb carries this immuneACCESS record with in-frame sequences only. Its versions omit some clonotypes, under half of them owing to an unresolved V gene in the studies checked, with the rest unexplained. The sample table contains about 73,000 clones; only one count was recorded for 92% of them. The ten largest clones take up less than 3% of the sample. The CDR3 starts with the cysteine, ends with the phenylalanine, and has 14 residues. This entry keeps only the CDR3 DNA: 42 bases, framed from base 1. CDR1 is given as ENHRY and CDR2 as SYGVKD, both from the germline V gene. V and J are truncated by 3 bases and 3 bases respectively, leaving an intervening sequence of 11 bases.

The sequence links TRBV10-3 to TRBJ1-1; possibly the D gene is TRBD1, per 5 matching bases. Material: peripheral blood, obtained in the third trimester of pregnancy. This TCR was recovered from a female donor in good health, enrolled as a control in a pregnancy study. The CDR3 corresponds to CAISERGTDTEAFF. The nucleotide sequence is TGTGCCATCAGTGAACGAGGGACTGACACTGAAGCTTTCTTT.